A selection of T cell receptor beta chains follows, all from one sample in a study of blood T cell repertoires in COVID-19. Profiled with immunoSEQ multiplex PCR; TCRdb holds only in-frame clones, not every one. The data hold about 160,000 clones, with 85% to 90% observed a single time. Specimen: peripheral blood. The receptor set was obtained from a woman aged 70-85 years with COVID-19, enrolled during active disease. Each CDR3 is given with its conserved first and last residue. A D gene is named only where the DNA matches it firmly. Expanded clones get a size class; other rows say once, few or many, or leave the size out.

abundance: .
v_gene: TRBV5-6
j_gene: TRBJ2-7
d_gene: .
CDR3aa: CASSLDRYEQYF
CDR3nt: TGTGCCAGCAGCTTGGATCGCTACGAGCAGTACTTC

abundance: .
v_gene: TRBV10-3
j_gene: TRBJ2-1
d_gene: TRBD2
CDR3aa: CAISDLAGAGNEQFF
CDR3nt: TGTGCCATCAGTGATCTAGCGGGGGCCGGTAATGAGCAGTTCTTC

abundance: few
v_gene: TRBV28
j_gene: TRBJ1-1
d_gene: TRBD1
CDR3aa: CASRPGTGDTEAFF
CDR3nt: TGTGCCAGCAGACCCGGGACAGGGGACACTGAAGCTTTCTTT

abundance: .
v_gene: TRBV5-1
j_gene: TRBJ2-1
d_gene: TRBD2
CDR3aa: CASSSSLAGGLNEQFF
CDR3nt: TGCGCCAGCAGTTCATCGCTAGCGGGGGGGCTCAATGAGCAGTTCTTC

abundance: .
v_gene: TRBV5-6
j_gene: TRBJ1-6
d_gene: TRBD1
CDR3aa: CASSLGQVTSSPLHF
CDR3nt: TGTGCCAGCAGCCTTGGACAGGTGACGAGTTCACCCCTCCACTTT

abundance: once
v_gene: TRBV20-1
j_gene: TRBJ2-7
d_gene: TRBD2
CDR3aa: CSASYLRGGLYEQYF
CDR3nt: TGCAGTGCTAGTTATCTTCGGGGGGGCCTTTACGAGCAGTACTTC

abundance: .
v_gene: TRBV7-7
j_gene: TRBJ2-3
d_gene: TRBD2
CDR3aa: CASSTGLAGGDTQYF
CDR3nt: TGTGCTAGCAGCACTGGACTAGCGGGGGGAGATACGCAGTATTTT

abundance: .
v_gene: TRBV3-1/TRBV3-2
j_gene: TRBJ1-5
d_gene: .
CDR3aa: CASSPRVSNQPQHF
CDR3nt: TGTGCCAGCAGCCCGAGGGTTAGCAATCAGCCCCAGCATTTT

abundance: .
v_gene: TRBV3-1/TRBV3-2
j_gene: TRBJ2-3
d_gene: TRBD2
CDR3aa: CASSPLGGGVPDTQYF
CDR3nt: TGTGCCAGCAGCCCCTTGGGCGGGGGGGTCCCAGATACGCAGTATTTT

abundance: .
v_gene: TRBV19
j_gene: TRBJ1-2
d_gene: .
CDR3aa: CASSTALGYTF
CDR3nt: TGTGCCAGTAGCACCGCGCTTGGCTACACCTTC

abundance: once
v_gene: TRBV20-1
j_gene: TRBJ2-3
d_gene: TRBD1
CDR3aa: CSASHQGAQRTDTQYF
CDR3nt: TGCAGTGCTAGTCACCAGGGGGCTCAACGCACAGATACGCAGTATTTT

abundance: once
v_gene: TRBV3-1/TRBV3-2
j_gene: TRBJ2-5
d_gene: TRBD1
CDR3aa: CASSQAGQGVLETQYF
CDR3nt: TGTGCCAGCAGCCAAGCAGGACAGGGGGTTCTAGAGACCCAGTACTTC